The T cell receptor (beta chain) under discussion was sequenced for a study of T cells in localized non-small cell lung cancer. Study-wide results and caveats: The tumor had only one region sequenced, so heterogeneity remains possible. Uninvolved adjacent lung had the highest recorded T cell clonality, with tumor below it. Elevated circulating T cell density in blood was associated with longer overall survival. Out of the top 100 tumor clones, a median approximately 61 were seen in adjacent lung.

Concerning this clone: The antigen is unknown.

The method was immunoSEQ multiplex PCR; TCRdb's version includes in-frame clones alone and lacks a portion of them. There are around 15,000 clones in the sample; roughly 91% occur only once, and approximately 4% lies in the top ten. In germline, CDR1 is MGHRA, CDR2 YSYEKL. This CDR3 region has 14 residues. Trimming stripped 0 bases from V and 10 bases from J, with 13 bases between. V gene TRBV4-1 combines with J gene TRBJ2-1; no reliable D call. Sequencing was performed on peripheral blood, taken before any cancer treatment. This clonotype originated in a male donor at least 60 years old with stage II squamous cell lung carcinoma. The CDR3 sequence: CASSQDPDPQEQFF. The CDR3 DNA is TGCGCCAGCAGCCAAGATCCGGACCCCCAGGAGCAGTTCTTC.